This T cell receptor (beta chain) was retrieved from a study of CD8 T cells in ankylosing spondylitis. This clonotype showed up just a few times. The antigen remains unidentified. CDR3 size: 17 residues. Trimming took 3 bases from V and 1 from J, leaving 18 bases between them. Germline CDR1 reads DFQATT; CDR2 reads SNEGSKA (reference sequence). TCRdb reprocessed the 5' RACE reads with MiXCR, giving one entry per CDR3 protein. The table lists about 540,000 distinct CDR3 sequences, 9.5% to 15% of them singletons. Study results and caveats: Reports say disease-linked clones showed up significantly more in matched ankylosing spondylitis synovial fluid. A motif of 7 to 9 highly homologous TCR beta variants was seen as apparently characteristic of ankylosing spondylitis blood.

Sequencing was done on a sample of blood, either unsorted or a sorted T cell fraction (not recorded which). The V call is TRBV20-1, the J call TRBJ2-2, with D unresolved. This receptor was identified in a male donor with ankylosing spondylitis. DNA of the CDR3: TGCAGTGCTAGTAGGGATACTATATCCCGGAACACCGGGGAGCTGTTTTTT. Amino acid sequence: CSASRDTISRNTGELFF.